This T cell receptor beta chain was sequenced for a study of Ad26.COV2.S vaccination and SARS-CoV-2 variants. Stated treatment: about 20 received Ad26.COV2.S at low or high dose, single or two shots; 5 received placebo; per-sample allocation not given. Each sample was drawn 63 days after the first injection (of vaccine or placebo). TCRdb's table, derived via immunoSEQ multiplex PCR, lists solely in-frame clones and lacks some. The sample has 350,000 to 450,000 clones, under 90% seen once; the top ten hold approximately 7%. Germline CDR1 SGDLS, CDR2 YYNGEE. CDR3 length equals 15 residues. V was trimmed by 0 bases and J by 5 bases, leaving 14 bases between them.

This receptor was taken from a person aged 18-60 years who received the Ad26.COV2.S COVID-19 vaccine or a placebo. The J gene is TRBJ2-5, the V gene TRBV9; tentative D call: TRBD2 (6 bases). Sequencing used peripheral blood, obtained in a trial of Ad26.COV2.S vaccine versus placebo. CDR3 in amino acids: CASSVDEGLLETQYF. The DNA for the CDR3 is TGTGCCAGCAGCGTAGACGAGGGACTGCTGGAGACCCAGTACTTC. The full variable domain, its missing parts supplied by reference TRBV9 and TRBJ2-5, is DSGVTQTPKHLITATGQRVTLRCSPRSGDLSVYWYQQSLDQGLQFLIQYYNGEERAKGNILERFSAQQFPDLHSELNLSSLELGDSALYFCASSVDEGLLETQYFGPGTRLLVL.